This entry concerns a single T cell receptor (beta chain). This specimen belongs to a study of chemoradiotherapy in HPV16-positive cancers. The CDR3 is made up of 17 amino acids. Germline loops: CDR1 SGHVS, CDR2 FQNEAQ. V was pared by 3 bases and J by 0 bases, with 4 bases of the junction left unmatched. The table came from immunoSEQ multiplex PCR; TCRdb's copy has only in-frame clones and leaves some out. The sample shows 3,300 or so clones, more than 80% of them seen only once. Over chemoradiotherapy, repertoires were sampled more than once. This clonotype originated in a human donor with HPV-associated anogenital cancer. Sequenced here: tumor tissue, sampled from a patient who underwent chemoradiotherapy. J is TRBJ2-3 and V is TRBV7-8, with 12 positions matching TRBD2. In DNA form, the CDR3 reads TGTGCCAGCAGCTTGGGACTAGCGGGCCTTAGCACAGATACGCAGTATTTT. It encodes CASSLGLAGLSTDTQYF.